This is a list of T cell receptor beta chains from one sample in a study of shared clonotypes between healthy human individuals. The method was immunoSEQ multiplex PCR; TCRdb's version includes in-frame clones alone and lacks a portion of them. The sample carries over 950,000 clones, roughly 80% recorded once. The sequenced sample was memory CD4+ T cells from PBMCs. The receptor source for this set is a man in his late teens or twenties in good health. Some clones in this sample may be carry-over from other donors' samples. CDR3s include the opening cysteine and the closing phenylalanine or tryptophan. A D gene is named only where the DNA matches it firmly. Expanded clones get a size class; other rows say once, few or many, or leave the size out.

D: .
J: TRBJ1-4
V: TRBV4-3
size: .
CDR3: CASSQSQAVNEKLFF
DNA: TGCGCCAGCAGCCAATCCCAGGCTGTTAATGAAAAACTGTTTTTT

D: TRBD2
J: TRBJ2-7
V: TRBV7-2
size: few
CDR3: CASNRGLAGVEQYF
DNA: TGTGCCAGCAACCGTGGACTAGCGGGAGTCGAGCAGTACTTC

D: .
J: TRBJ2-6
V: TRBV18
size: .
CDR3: CASSPQALGSGANVLTF
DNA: TGTGCCAGCTCACCACAGGCTTTGGGGTCCGGGGCCAACGTCCTGACTTTC

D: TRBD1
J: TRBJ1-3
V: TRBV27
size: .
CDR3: CASSRGRGLGNTIYF
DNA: TGTGCCAGCAGTAGGGGCAGGGGGCTTGGAAACACCATATATTTT

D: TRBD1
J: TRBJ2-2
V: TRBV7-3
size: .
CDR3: CASSINRGGTGELFF
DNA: TGTGCCAGCAGCATCAACAGGGGTGGGACCGGGGAGCTGTTTTTT

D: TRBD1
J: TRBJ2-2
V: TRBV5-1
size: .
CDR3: CASSPERTGGSELFF
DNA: TGCGCCAGCAGCCCGGAACGGACAGGGGGGTCAGAGCTGTTTTTT

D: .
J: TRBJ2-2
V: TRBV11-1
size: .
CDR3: CASSLDSNTGELFF
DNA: TGTGCCAGCAGCTTAGACAGCAACACCGGGGAGCTGTTTTTT

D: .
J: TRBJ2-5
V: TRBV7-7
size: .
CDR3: CASSPRVPQETQYF
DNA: TGTGCCAGCAGCCCAAGGGTCCCCCAAGAGACCCAGTACTTC

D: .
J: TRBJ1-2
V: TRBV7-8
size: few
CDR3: CASSLGGGNYGYTF
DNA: TGTGCCAGCAGCTTAGGAGGGGGAAACTATGGCTACACCTTC

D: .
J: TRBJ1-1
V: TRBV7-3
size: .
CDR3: CASSLTKSTEAFF
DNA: TGTGCCAGCAGCTTAACGAAGTCGACTGAAGCTTTCTTT

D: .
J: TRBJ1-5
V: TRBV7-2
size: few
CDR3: CASSSRANQPQHF
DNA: TGTGCCAGCAGCTCCCGGGCCAATCAGCCCCAGCATTTT

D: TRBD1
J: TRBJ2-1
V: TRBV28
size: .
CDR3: CASSPGGSYNEQFF
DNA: TGTGCCAGCAGCCCAGGGGGTTCCTACAATGAGCAGTTCTTC

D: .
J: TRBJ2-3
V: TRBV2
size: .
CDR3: CAITGLGSSTDTQYF
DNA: TGTGCCATAACAGGGCTCGGGAGTAGCACAGATACGCAGTATTTT

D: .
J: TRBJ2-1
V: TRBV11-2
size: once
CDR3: CASSFLPRGEQFF
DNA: TGTGCCAGCAGCTTTCTCCCTCGGGGTGAGCAGTTCTTC

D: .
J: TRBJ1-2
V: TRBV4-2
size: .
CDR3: CASSQDRTDNYGYTF
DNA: TGTGCCAGCAGCCAAGATAGGACAGACAACTATGGCTACACCTTC

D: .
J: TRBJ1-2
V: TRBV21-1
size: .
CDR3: CASSRGRSKGYYGYTF
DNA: TGTGCCAGCAGCAGAGGTAGAAGCAAGGGATACTATGGCTACACCTTC

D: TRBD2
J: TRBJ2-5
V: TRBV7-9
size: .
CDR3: CASSSSSGSFETQYF
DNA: TGTGCCAGCAGCAGCTCTAGCGGGAGTTTTGAGACCCAGTACTTC

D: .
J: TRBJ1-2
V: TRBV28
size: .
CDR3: CASSLGGWGRTNYGYTF
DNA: TGTGCCAGCAGTTTAGGAGGTTGGGGCAGGACTAACTATGGCTACACCTTC

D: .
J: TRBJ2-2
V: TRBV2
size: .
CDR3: CASRTDTGELFF
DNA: TGTGCCAGCAGGACGGACACCGGGGAGCTGTTTTTT

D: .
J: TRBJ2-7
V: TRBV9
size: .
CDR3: CASNRDSSSYEQYF
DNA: TGTGCCAGCAACCGGGACTCGAGCTCCTACGAGCAGTACTTC

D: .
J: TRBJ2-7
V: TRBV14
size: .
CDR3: CASSHGLEQYF
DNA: TGTGCCAGCAGCCACGGCCTTGAGCAGTACTTC

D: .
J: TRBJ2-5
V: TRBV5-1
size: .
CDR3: CASSLNGPGRETQYF
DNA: TGCGCCAGCAGCTTGAACGGGCCCGGCAGGGAGACCCAGTACTTC

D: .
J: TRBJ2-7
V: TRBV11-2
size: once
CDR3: CASSFGTSNEQYF
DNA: TGTGCCAGCAGCTTCGGGACCTCCAACGAGCAGTACTTC

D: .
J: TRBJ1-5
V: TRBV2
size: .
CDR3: CASSGSGFRQPQHF
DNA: TGTGCCAGCAGTGGCTCGGGTTTTCGTCAGCCCCAGCATTTT

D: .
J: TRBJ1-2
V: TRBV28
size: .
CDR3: CASSVQPGYGYTF
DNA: TGTGCCAGCAGTGTACAGCCCGGCTATGGCTACACCTTC

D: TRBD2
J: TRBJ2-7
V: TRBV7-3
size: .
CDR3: CASSEGLAGMSEQYF
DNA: TGTGCCAGCAGCGAGGGACTAGCGGGAATGAGCGAGCAGTACTTC

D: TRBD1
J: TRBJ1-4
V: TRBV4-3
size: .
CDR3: CASSQDDRGEGEKLFF
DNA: TGCGCCAGCAGCCAAGACGACAGGGGTGAGGGTGAAAAACTGTTTTTT

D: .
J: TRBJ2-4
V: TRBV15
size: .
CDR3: CATSEAKNIQYF
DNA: TGTGCCACCAGCGAAGCCAAAAACATTCAGTACTTC

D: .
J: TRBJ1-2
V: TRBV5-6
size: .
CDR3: CASSLEQVYGYTF
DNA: TGTGCCAGCAGCTTGGAACAGGTTTATGGCTACACCTTC

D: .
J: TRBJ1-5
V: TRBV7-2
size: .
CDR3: CASSPGRDQPQHF
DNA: TGTGCCAGCAGCCCGGGACGGGATCAGCCCCAGCATTTT

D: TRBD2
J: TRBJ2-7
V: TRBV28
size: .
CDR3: CASILRTSGRTDAYEQYF
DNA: TGTGCCAGCATTTTACGGACTAGCGGGAGGACCGACGCCTACGAGCAGTACTTC